Presented here are 30 T cell receptor beta chains from one specimen sequenced in a study of Graves' ophthalmopathy and Graves' hyperthyroidism. The TCR beta CDR3 regions underwent amplification from RNA transcripts. The first-round RT-PCR employed HTBI primers together with the Qiagen OneStep RT-PCR kit. A multiplex PCR was then performed as the second round. MiXCR was run by TCRdb on the multiplex PCR reads, yielding one entry per CDR3 protein. The sample records approximately 160,000 distinct CDR3 sequences, around two fifths being singletons. The specimen sequenced was peripheral blood. The receptors originated from a middle-aged woman with Graves' ophthalmopathy.

This sequence joins TRBV20-1 and TRBJ2-7; 14 positions match TRBD2. The V gene end was trimmed by 4 bases and the J gene end by 3 bases; junction bases not matched to a gene: 2. CDR1 DFQATT and CDR2 SNEGSKA come from the germline V gene (reference sequence). The CDR3 consists of 14 residues. In nucleotides, the CDR3 is TGCAGTGCTACGGGGACTAGCGGGAGCTACGAGCAGTACTTC. Protein sequence: CSATGTSGSYEQYF.

The V and J genes are TRBV7-2 and TRBJ1-6; D possibly corresponds to TRBD1 (5 bases). The CDR3 is 15 amino acids. With 4 bases removed from V and 7 bases from J, the gap between germline ends came to 14 bases. CDR1 is SGHTA and CDR2 is FQGNSA in the germline V gene. CDR3 in amino acids: CASSSRLGENSPLHF. The CDR3 region has the DNA TGTGCCAGCAGCTCCCGGCTGGGGGAAAATTCACCCCTCCACTTT.

This clonotype was found once. A read error may produce the germline difference seen at one junction end. The chain recombines TRBV30 with TRBJ1-1, with 7 nucleotides matching TRBD1. The CDR3 covers 19 residues. From germline, CDR1 is GTSNPN and CDR2 SVGIG (reference sequence). The DNA of the CDR3 is TGTGCCTGGAGAGGGGCGCCCGGGGCAGGACAGGATGTGGACACTGAAGCTTTATTT. Protein product: CAWRGAPGAGQDVDTEALF. Drawing the rest from reference TRBV30 and TRBJ1-1, the complete variable domain is SQTIHQWPATLVQPVGSPLSLECTVEGTSNPNLYWYRQAAGRGLQLLFYSVGIGQISSEVPQNLSASRPQDRQFILSSKKLLLSDSGFYLCAWRGAPGAGQDVDTEALFGQGTRLTVV.

This clonotype was detected many times. V and J are TRBV20-1 and TRBJ1-5; D not certain. Trimming cost V 0 bases and J 0 bases, with 9 bases left between them. This CDR3 is 15 amino acids long. Germline assignment: CDR1 DFQATT and CDR2 SNEGSKA (reference sequence). The CDR3 sequence: CSARDRGISNQPQHF. Here the CDR3 DNA reads TGCAGTGCTAGAGATCGAGGGATTAGCAATCAGCCCCAGCATTTT.

The V gene is TRBV6-1, the J gene TRBJ1-2; D is uncertain. The ends were cut back, 1 base at V and 5 bases at J, with 14 bases in the middle. Germline V gene sequence: CDR1 MNHNS, CDR2 SASEGT. CDR3 length equals 15 residues. CDR3 DNA sequence: TGTGCCAGCAGTGAAGGTTCTTCTGGAGATTATGGCTACACCTTC. Encoded protein: CASSEGSSGDYGYTF.

This clonotype has at least ten counts. V usage is TRBV25-1 and J usage is TRBJ1-6; TRBD1 is a possible D gene (6 bases). V gave up 2 bases and J gave up 7 bases, with 12 bases separating them. CDR1 is MGHDK, CDR2 SYGVNS, per germline. CDR3 length: 15 residues. CDR3 sequence: CASSEGGHINSPLHF. In DNA, the CDR3 is TGTGCCAGCAGTGAAGGGGGACACATAAATTCACCCCTCCACTTT.

The chain is built from TRBV12-3 or TRBV12-4 and TRBJ2-5; no clear D gene. V was trimmed by 5 bases and J by 7 bases, leaving 14 bases between them. This CDR3 has 13 amino acids. The CDR3 loop is CASSPTRAGTQYF. The DNA for the CDR3 is TGTGCCAGCAGTCCTACAAGGGCAGGGACCCAGTACTTC.

This chain uses TRBV12-3 or TRBV12-4 with TRBJ2-7, with TRBD1 identical over 7 bases. V dropped 7 bases and J dropped 7; count of bases not matched to a gene: 13. The CDR3 sequence is 14 residues long. CDR3 DNA: TGTGCCAGCACCCCCGGGGACAGAGTGGGGGAGCAGTACTTC. Translating gives CASTPGDRVGEQYF.

This clonotype was found many times. V and J are TRBV19 and TRBJ2-5; 10 bases match TRBD2. CDR1 LNHDA and CDR2 SQIVND come from the germline V gene (reference sequence). Germline trimming cut 9 bases from V and 5 bases from J; bases unmatched to any gene: 9. The CDR3 spans 14 residues. The DNA for the CDR3 is TGTGCCAGCAGAAAGCGGGAGGGGGGGGAGACCCAGTACTTC. This sequence encodes CASRKREGGETQYF.

This clonotype was picked up many times. V is TRBV6-2 or TRBV6-3 and J is TRBJ2-5, with 9 nucleotides matching TRBD2. This CDR3 contains 19 residues. With V trimmed by 4 bases and J by 1 base, 16 bases remained unmatched. Per the germline V gene, CDR1 is MNHEY and CDR2 is SVGEGT. The CDR3 DNA reads as TGTGCCAGCAGTTTCAGCGGGAGGCCTCCATTCAATATCCAAGAGACCCAGTACTTC. Residues: CASSFSGRPPFNIQETQYF.

This clonotype was found many times. The gene calls are TRBV11-3 and TRBJ2-2; 9 bases match TRBD2. With 2 bases clipped from V and 8 bases from J, the junction kept 12 bases outside the gene matches. CDR1 SGHNT and CDR2 YENEEA come from the germline V gene. The CDR3 extends over 17 amino acids. The CDR3 loop is CASSLLIAGVLSGELFF. DNA of the CDR3: TGTGCCAGCAGCTTATTGATAGCGGGAGTTCTATCAGGGGAGCTGTTTTTT.

By share of the sample, this clonotype is medium-sized. The genes are TRBV27 and TRBJ1-5, with D unresolved. Germline lookup yields CDR1 MNHEY and CDR2 SMNVEV (reference sequence). V dropped 3 bases and J dropped 1 base, with 4 bases sitting between them. The CDR3 spans 13 residues. Here the CDR3 DNA reads TGTGCCAGCAGTTTTACGAGCAATCAGCCCCAGCATTTT. As protein: CASSFTSNQPQHF.

The sample holds many counts of this clonotype. A single base separates this from a much larger clone, so it may be a read error. The DNA of the CDR3 is TGTGCCAGCAGCTTAAGTCAGGTCACTGAAGCTTCCTTT. Translating it yields CASSLSQVTEASF. The chain recombines TRBV7-3 with TRBJ1-1; D uncertain. Germline CDR1 reads SGHTA; CDR2 reads FQGTGA. The CDR3 is 13 amino acids. Based on the CDR3 plus reference TRBV7-3 and TRBJ1-1, the full variable domain is GAGVSQTPSNKVTEKGKYVELRCDPISGHTALYWYRQSLGQGPEFLIYFQGTGAADDSGLPNDRFFAVRPEGSVSTLKIQRTERGDSAVYLCASSLSQVTEASFGQGTRLTVV.

This clonotype was picked up many times. V and J are TRBV13 and TRBJ2-5; possibly TRBD1 or TRBD2 for D (6 bases each). With 4 bases removed from V and 5 bases from J, the gap between germline ends came to 11 bases. The CDR3 is made up of 13 amino acids. CDR1 and CDR2 (germline): PRHDT, FYEKMQ (reference sequence). The CDR3 nucleotides are TGTGCCAGCAGCTACAGAGGGGGGGAGACCCAGTACTTC. Translating it yields CASSYRGGETQYF.

This clonotype was counted at least ten times. The chain combines TRBV10-3 with TRBJ2-5; D is uncertain. With 0 bases removed from V and 1 base from J, the gap between germline ends came to 6 bases. Looked up from germline, CDR1 is ENHRY and CDR2 is SYGVKD. The CDR3 is made up of 14 amino acids. The CDR3 here is CAISESGRQETQYF. The CDR3 DNA reads TGTGCCATCAGTGAGTCCGGGCGCCAAGAGACCCAGTACTTC.

In this sample, this clonotype turned up many times. The gene calls are TRBV18 and TRBJ2-7, with D possibly matching TRBD1 (5 bases). CDR1 and CDR2 from the germline V gene are KGHSH and LQKENI. The CDR3 runs to 17 residues. V lost 2 bases to trimming and J lost 0 bases, with 17 bases between them. The CDR3 DNA reads as TGTGCCAGCTCACCAGTCAGGGTCGGAGTGAGCTCCTACGAGCAGTACTTC. It encodes CASSPVRVGVSSYEQYF.

This clonotype was detected only a few times. CDR3 in amino acids: CASSSTLTGGNEQYF. CDR3 nucleotide sequence: TGTGCCAGCAGTTCGACTTTAACAGGGGGCAACGAGCAGTACTTC. This chain links TRBV12-3 or TRBV12-4 with TRBJ2-7; 9 nucleotides agree with TRBD1. This CDR3 region has 15 residues. Trimming cost V 4 bases and J 5 bases; bases outside gene matches: 9.

This clonotype was recorded many times. V usage is TRBV12-3 or TRBV12-4 and J usage is TRBJ1-5; D not certain. This CDR3 is 14 amino acids long. V was shortened by 4 bases and J by 1 base, with 8 bases between the two germline ends. The CDR3 spells CASSSLPSNQPQHF. The DNA of the CDR3 is TGTGCCAGCAGTTCGTTACCAAGCAATCAGCCCCAGCATTTT.

This chain uses TRBV6-5 with TRBJ2-7, with D tentatively TRBD1 (6 bases). Trimming removed 3 bases at V and 4 bases at J, with 16 bases between. CDR3 length equals 15 residues. The V gene's germline CDR1 is MNHEY and CDR2 SVGAGI. The CDR3, as DNA: TGTGCCAGCAGTTATAGGGAACAGGGCCCATACGAGCAGTACTTC. Translation: CASSYREQGPYEQYF.

This clonotype showed up many times. J is TRBJ2-7 and V is TRBV28; TRBD1 agrees at 8 bases. This CDR3 spans 16 amino acids. The junction had 12 bases not matched to a gene; V was cut back by 1 base and J by 7 bases. CDR1 is MDHEN and CDR2 is SYDVKM in the germline V gene. The CDR3 reads CASSLYVRQGADEQYF. The CDR3 bases are TGTGCCAGCAGTTTATATGTGAGGCAGGGGGCGGATGAGCAGTACTTC.

This clonotype was found once. V and J are TRBV18 and TRBJ2-7; 8 bases map to TRBD1. V dropped 9 bases and J dropped 6; count of bases not matched to a gene: 10. There are 13 residues in the CDR3. The germline V gene encodes CDR1 KGHSH and CDR2 LQKENI. The CDR3 region is CASSPDRVIEQYF. In nucleotides, the CDR3 is TGTGCCAGTTCGCCGGACAGGGTCATCGAGCAGTACTTC.

J is TRBJ1-1 and V is TRBV6-1; D unresolved. The ends were cut back, 4 bases at V and 1 base at J, with 13 bases in the middle. The germline CDR1 and CDR2 sequences are MNHNS and SASEGT. The CDR3 spans 15 residues. In DNA, the CDR3 is TGTGCCAGCAGTGGGGGTCGTGGGAAGAACACTGAAGCTTTCTTT. It translates to CASSGGRGKNTEAFF.

This clonotype was counted many times. The V call is TRBV12-3 or TRBV12-4, the J call TRBJ2-3; 9 nucleotides align to TRBD1. This CDR3 comprises 16 residues. V dropped 3 bases and J dropped 0; count of bases not matched to a gene: 4. The DNA of the CDR3 is TGTGCCAGCAGTTTCAGGACAGGGGTGAGCACAGATACGCAGTATTTT. It codes for CASSFRTGVSTDTQYF.

The CDR3, as DNA: TGTGCCACCAGCAGAGATGGAAGAGAGACCCAGTACTTC. It translates to CATSRDGRETQYF. This rearrangement joins TRBV15 to TRBJ2-5; D unclear. The V gene lost 0 bases and the J gene lost 4 bases, with 6 bases spanning the gap. This CDR3 spans 13 amino acids. CDR1 LNHNV and CDR2 YYDKDF come from the germline V gene (reference sequence).

This clonotype was counted at least ten times. The chain couples TRBV24-1 to TRBJ2-2, with 11 bases lining up with TRBD2. The CDR3 loop spans 17 amino acids. J gave up 0 bases and V 4 bases, and 3 bases lay outside the gene matches. Germline V gives CDR1 KGHDR, CDR2 SFDVKD. In nucleotides, the CDR3 is TGTGCCACCAGTGAACTAGCGGGAGAAACGAACACCGGGGAGCTGTTTTTT. Translation gives CATSELAGETNTGELFF.

The chain joins TRBV6-1 to TRBJ2-7; 7 bases line up with TRBD2. The CDR3 covers 14 residues. Germline assignment: CDR1 MNHNS and CDR2 SASEGT. V lost 10 bases to trimming and J lost 1 base; unmatched junction nucleotides: 10. Here the CDR3 DNA reads TGTGCCACCGTCAGAGCTAGCGGTTCCTACGAGCAGTACTTC. Residues: CATVRASGSYEQYF.

This clonotype was counted many times. The rearrangement links TRBV12-3 or TRBV12-4 to TRBJ1-1, with D unclear. The V gene lost 1 base and the J gene lost 8 bases, with 8 bases spanning the gap. This CDR3 region has 12 residues. CDR3 in amino acids: CASSLGPQEAFF. The CDR3 nucleotides read TGTGCCAGCAGTTTAGGGCCGCAGGAAGCTTTCTTT.

This clonotype was seen at least ten times. V gene TRBV15 combines with J gene TRBJ2-5, with 8 nucleotides matching TRBD1. After removal of 8 bases from V and 2 bases from J, the junction contained 4 bases not matched to a gene. The CDR3 runs 13 residues. Germline V lookup: CDR1 LNHNV, CDR2 YYDKDF (reference sequence). CDR3 DNA: TGTGCCACCGGACAGGGTCCTCAAGAGACCCAGTACTTC. Residues: CATGQGPQETQYF. Full variable domain (missing parts from reference TRBV15 and TRBJ2-5): DAMVIQNPRYQVTQFGKPVTLSCSQTLNHNVMYWYQQKSSQAPKLLFHYYDKDFNNEADTPDNFQSRRPNTSFCFLDIRSPGLGDTAMYLCATGQGPQETQYFGPGTRLLVL.

The chain couples TRBV11-2 to TRBJ2-3; the D is unclear. V was cut by 6 bases and J by 2 bases, with 18 bases left in between. The CDR3 is made up of 16 amino acids. CDR1 and CDR2 from the germline V gene are SGHAT and FQNNGV. Here the CDR3 DNA reads TGTGCCAGCAGTCCTGGCGTGGGAAGGAACACAGATACGCAGTATTTT. Translated, it gives CASSPGVGRNTDTQYF.

This clonotype was recorded at least ten times. The J gene is TRBJ2-2, the V gene TRBV6-2 or TRBV6-3; weak D call: TRBD2 (5 bases). The V gene's germline CDR1 is MNHEY and CDR2 SVGEGT. V lost 6 bases and J 1 base, leaving 9 bases between the germline ends. The CDR3 loop spans 14 amino acids. In nucleotides, the CDR3 is TGTGCCAGCAGGATGAGCGGGAACACCGGGGAGCTGTTTTTT. It encodes CASRMSGNTGELFF.